Detailed here is one T cell receptor beta chain. What it binds is unknown. The sample comes from a study of shared clonotypes between healthy human individuals. Across the study: A donor's plate count was three for CD4 naive and three for CD4 memory; CD8 naive had two and CD8 memory one. Study-wide findings and caveats: Estimated clonotype richness was generally higher in naive than memory subsets. Generation probabilities were higher for clonotypes shared across all four sorted-subset donors than for unshared ones.

The method was immunoSEQ multiplex PCR; TCRdb's version includes in-frame clones alone and lacks a portion of them. Of roughly 2.6 million clones in the sample, just over 90% were seen once. The CDR3 runs 13 residues. In the CD4+ fraction, cells were divided into CD45RA+ naive and CD45RA-negative memory subsets. This TCR was sampled from a man aged 18 to 30 in good health. Sequencing used naive CD4+ T cells sorted from blood. Subset described: CD45RA+ positively selected. The chain carries TRBV21-1 and TRBJ1-1; TRBD1 is the table's D call, not checked against the DNA. TRBV21-1 is flagged as a pseudogene. The CDR3 region is CARGDFMNTEAFF. CDR3 bases: TGTGCCAGAGGGGATTTCATGAACACTGAAGCTTTCTTT.